The T cell receptor (beta chain) under discussion was sequenced for a study of technical replicates of blood from several donors. Germline V lookup: CDR1 LNHDA, CDR2 SQIVND (reference sequence). This CDR3 is built from 12 residues. After removal of 9 bases from V and 2 bases from J, the junction contained 3 bases not matched to a gene. The assay was immunoSEQ multiplex PCR, and TCRdb's table has in-frame clones only and misses some. The table records 60,000 to 75,000 clones, approximately 90% of them present only once. Sequenced input: PBMCs. The source is a human donor in good health. Some clones in this sample may be carry-over from other donors' samples. This rearrangement joins TRBV19 to TRBJ2-7; 8 bases fit TRBD1. The CDR3 coding sequence is TGTGCCAGCAAGGACAGGGCCTACGAGCAGTACTTC. Residues: CASKDRAYEQYF.